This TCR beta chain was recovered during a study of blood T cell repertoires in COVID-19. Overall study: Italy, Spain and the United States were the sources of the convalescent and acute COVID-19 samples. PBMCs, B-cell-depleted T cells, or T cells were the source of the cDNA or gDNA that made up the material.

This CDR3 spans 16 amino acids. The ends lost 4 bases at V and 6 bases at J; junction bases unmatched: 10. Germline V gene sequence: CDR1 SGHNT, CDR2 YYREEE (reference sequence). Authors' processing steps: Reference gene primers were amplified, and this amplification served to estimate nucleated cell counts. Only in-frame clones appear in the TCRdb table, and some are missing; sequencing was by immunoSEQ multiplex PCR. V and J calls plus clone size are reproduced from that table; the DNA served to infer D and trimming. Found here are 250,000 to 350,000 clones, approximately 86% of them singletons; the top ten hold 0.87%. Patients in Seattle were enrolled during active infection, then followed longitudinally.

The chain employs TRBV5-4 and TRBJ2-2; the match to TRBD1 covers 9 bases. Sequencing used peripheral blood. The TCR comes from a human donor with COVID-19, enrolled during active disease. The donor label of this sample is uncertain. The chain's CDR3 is CASSKQTDRGAGELFF. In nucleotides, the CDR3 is TGTGCCAGCAGCAAACAAACGGACAGGGGTGCCGGGGAGCTGTTTTTT.